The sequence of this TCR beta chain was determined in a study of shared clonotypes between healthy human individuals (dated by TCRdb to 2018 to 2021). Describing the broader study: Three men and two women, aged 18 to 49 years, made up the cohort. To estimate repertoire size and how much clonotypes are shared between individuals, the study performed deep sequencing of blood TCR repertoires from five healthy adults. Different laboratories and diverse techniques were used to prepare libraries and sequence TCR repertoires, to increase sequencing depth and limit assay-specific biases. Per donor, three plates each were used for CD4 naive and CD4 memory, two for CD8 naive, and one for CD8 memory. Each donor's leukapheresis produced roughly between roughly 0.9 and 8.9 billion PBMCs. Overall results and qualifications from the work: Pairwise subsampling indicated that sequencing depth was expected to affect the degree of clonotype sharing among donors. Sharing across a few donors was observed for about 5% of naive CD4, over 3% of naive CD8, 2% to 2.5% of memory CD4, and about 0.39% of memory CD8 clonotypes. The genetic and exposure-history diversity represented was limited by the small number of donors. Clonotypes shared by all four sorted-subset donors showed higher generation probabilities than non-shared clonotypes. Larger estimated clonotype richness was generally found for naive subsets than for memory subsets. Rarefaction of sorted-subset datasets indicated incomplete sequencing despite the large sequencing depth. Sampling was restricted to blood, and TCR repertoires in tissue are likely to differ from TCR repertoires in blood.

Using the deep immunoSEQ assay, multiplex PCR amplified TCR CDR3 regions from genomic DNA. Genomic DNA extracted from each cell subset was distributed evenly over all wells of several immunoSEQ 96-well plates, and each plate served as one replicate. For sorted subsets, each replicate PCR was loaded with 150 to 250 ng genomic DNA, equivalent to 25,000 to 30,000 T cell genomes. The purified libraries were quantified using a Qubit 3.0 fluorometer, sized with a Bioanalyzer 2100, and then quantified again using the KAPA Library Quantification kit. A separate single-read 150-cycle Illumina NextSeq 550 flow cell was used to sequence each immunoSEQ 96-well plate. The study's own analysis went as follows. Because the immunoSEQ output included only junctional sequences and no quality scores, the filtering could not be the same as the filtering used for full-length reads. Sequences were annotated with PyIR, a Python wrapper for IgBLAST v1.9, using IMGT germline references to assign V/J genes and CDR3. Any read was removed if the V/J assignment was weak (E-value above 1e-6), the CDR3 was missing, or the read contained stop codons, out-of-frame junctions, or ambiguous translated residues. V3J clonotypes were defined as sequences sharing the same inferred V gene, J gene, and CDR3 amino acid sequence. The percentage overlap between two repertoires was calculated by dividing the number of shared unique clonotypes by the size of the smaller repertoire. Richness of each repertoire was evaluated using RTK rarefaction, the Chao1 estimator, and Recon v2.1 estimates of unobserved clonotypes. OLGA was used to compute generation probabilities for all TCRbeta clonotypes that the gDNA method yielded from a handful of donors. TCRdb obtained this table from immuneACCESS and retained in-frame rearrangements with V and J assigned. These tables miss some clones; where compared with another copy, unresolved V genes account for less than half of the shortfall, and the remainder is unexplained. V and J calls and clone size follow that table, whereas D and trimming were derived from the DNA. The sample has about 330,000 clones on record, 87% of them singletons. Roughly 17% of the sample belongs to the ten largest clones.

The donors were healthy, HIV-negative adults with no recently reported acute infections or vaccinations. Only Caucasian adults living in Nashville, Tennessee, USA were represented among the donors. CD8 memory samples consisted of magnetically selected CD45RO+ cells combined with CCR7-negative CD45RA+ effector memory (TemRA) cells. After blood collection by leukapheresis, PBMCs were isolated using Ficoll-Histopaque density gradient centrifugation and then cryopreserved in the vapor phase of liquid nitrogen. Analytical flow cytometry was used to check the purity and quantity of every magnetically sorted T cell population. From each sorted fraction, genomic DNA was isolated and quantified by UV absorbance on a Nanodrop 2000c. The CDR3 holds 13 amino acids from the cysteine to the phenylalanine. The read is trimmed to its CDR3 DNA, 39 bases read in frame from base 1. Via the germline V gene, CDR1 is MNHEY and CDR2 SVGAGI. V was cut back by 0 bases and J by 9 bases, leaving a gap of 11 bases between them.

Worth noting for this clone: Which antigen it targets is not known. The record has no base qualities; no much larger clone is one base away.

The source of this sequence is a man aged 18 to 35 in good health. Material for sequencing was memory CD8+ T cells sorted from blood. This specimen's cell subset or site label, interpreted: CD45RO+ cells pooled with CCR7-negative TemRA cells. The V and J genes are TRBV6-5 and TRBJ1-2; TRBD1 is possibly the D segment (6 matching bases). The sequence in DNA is TGTGCCAGCAGTTACTCCTCAGGGGTGAGCTACACCTTC. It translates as CASSYSSGVSYTF.